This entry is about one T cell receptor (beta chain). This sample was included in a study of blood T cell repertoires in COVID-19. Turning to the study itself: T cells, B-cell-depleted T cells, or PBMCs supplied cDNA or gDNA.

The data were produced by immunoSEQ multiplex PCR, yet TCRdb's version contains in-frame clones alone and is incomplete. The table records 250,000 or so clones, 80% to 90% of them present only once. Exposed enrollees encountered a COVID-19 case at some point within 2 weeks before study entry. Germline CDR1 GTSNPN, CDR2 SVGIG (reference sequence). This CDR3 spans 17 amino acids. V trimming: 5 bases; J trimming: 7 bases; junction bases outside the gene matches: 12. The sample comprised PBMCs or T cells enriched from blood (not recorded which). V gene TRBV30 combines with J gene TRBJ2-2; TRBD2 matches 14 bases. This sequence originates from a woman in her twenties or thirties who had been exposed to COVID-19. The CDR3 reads CAWELGGLAGEGGELFF. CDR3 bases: TGTGCCTGGGAGTTGGGGGGACTAGCGGGAGAGGGCGGGGAGCTGTTTTTT.